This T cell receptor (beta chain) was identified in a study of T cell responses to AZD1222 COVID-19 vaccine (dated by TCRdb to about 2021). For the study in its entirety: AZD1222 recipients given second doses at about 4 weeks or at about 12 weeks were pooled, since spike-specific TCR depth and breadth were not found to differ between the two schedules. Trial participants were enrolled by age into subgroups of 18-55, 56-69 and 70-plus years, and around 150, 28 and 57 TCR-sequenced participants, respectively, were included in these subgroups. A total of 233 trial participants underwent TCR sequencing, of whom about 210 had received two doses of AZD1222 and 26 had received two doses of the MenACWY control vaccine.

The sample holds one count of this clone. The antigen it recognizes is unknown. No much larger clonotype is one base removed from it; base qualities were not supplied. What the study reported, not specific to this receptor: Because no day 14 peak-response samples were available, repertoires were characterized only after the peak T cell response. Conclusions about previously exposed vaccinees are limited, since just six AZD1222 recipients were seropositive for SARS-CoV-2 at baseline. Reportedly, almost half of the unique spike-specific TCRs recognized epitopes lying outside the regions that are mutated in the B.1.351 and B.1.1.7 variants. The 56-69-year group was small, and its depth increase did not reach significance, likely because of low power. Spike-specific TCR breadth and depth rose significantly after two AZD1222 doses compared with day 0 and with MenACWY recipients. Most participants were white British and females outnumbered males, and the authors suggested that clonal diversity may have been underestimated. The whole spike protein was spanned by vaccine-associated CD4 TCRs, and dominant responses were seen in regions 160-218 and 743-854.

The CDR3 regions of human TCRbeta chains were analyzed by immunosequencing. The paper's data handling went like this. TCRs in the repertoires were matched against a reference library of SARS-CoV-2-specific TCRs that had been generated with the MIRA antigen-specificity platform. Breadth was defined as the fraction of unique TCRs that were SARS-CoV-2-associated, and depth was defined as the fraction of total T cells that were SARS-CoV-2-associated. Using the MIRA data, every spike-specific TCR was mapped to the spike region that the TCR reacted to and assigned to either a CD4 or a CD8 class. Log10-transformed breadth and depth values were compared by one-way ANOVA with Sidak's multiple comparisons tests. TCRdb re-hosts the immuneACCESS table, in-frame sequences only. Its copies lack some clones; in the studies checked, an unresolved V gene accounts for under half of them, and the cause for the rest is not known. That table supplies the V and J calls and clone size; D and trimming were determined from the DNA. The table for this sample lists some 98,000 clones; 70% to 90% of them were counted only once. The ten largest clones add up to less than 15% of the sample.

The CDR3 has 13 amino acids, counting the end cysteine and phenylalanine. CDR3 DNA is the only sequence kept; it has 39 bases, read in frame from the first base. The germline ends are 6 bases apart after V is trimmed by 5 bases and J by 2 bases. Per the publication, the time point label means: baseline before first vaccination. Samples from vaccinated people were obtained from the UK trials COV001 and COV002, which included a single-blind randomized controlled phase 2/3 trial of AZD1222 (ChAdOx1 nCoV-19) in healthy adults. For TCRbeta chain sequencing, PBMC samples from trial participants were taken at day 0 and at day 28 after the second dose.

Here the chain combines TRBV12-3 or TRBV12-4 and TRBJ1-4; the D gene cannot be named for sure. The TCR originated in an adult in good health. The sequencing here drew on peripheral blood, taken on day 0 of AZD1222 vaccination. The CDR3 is CASSEATNEKLFF. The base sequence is TGTGCCAGCAGTGAGGCTACTAATGAAAAACTGTTTTTT.